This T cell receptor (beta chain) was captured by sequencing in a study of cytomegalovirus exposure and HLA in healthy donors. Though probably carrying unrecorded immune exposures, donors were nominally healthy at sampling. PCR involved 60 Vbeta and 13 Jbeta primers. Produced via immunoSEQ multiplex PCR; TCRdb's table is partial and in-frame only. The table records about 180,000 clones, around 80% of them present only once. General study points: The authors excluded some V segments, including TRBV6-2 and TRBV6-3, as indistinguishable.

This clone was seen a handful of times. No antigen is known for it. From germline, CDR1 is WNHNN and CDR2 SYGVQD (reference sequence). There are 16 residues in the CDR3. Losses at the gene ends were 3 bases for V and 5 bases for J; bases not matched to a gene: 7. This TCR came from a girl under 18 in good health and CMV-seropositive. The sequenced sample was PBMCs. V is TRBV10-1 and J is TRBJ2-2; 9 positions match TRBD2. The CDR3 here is CASSDLAGVGTGELFF. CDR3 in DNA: TGCGCCAGCAGTGACTTAGCGGGAGTGGGAACCGGGGAGCTGTTTTTT.